These 11 T cell receptor beta chains share one sample of origin, sequenced in a study of breast tumors, draining lymph nodes, adjacent tissues. One entry per CDR3 protein, called by TCRdb with MiXCR from the multiplex PCR reads. Among nearly 200,000 distinct CDR3 sequences listed, approximately 33% were seen once. Breast cancer patients provided tissue from their axillary draining lymph nodes. Sequencing was done on a sample of axillary lymph node tissue. Receptors originate from a female donor with breast cancer. Some clones in this sample may be carry-over from other donors' samples.

The chain combines TRBV7-9 with TRBJ2-5; 7 bases are a match to TRBD1. CDR3 length equals 14 residues. The ends lost 5 bases at V and 0 bases at J; junction bases unmatched: 3. In germline, CDR1 is SEHNR, CDR2 FQNEAQ (reference sequence). The CDR3 region has the DNA TGTGCCAGCAGCCGGACAGGCAACCAAGAGACCCAGTACTTC. Translating gives CASSRTGNQETQYF.

V gene TRBV2 combines with J gene TRBJ2-3; D is possibly TRBD2 (6 bases). The CDR3 is made up of 15 amino acids. The germline CDR1 and CDR2 sequences are SNHLY and FYNNEI. Trimming took 5 bases from V and 3 from J, leaving 15 bases between them. In nucleotides, the CDR3 is TGTGCCAGCAGTCCTAAGGAGGGGCGGACAGATACGCAGTATTTT. Translated: CASSPKEGRTDTQYF.

In its sample, this clonotype was seen many times. The DNA of the CDR3 is TGTGCCAGCAGTGGACAGGGGGGTAGGAGAGATACGCAGTATTTT. Encoded protein: CASSGQGGRRDTQYF. The genes are TRBV6-5 and TRBJ2-3; TRBD1 aligns across 10 bases. The V gene's germline CDR1 is MNHEY and CDR2 SVGAGI. This CDR3 is built from 15 residues. V shed 5 bases, J shed 5 bases, and the junction held 7 bases outside the gene matches.

The sample holds one count of this clonotype. The CDR3 does not end in the conserved phenylalanine or tryptophan, so this is likely a read error. The chain joins TRBV30 to TRBJ1-2; weak D call: TRBD1 (6 bases). Trimming shortened V by 5 bases and J by 8 bases, and 21 bases separated the two germline ends. The germline gives CDR1 GTSNPN, CDR2 SVGIG (reference sequence). The CDR3 is 14 amino acids. DNA of the CDR3: TGTGCCTGGGGCGTGGTGGGGGGCGCGGAAGGCTACACCTAC. Translation: CAWGVVGGAEGYTY.

This clonotype has a count of ten or more. The chain carries TRBV28 and TRBJ2-7, with TRBD2 as a possible D gene (6 bases). The CDR3 length is 15 residues. Germline CDR1 and CDR2: MDHEN and SYDVKM. V was trimmed by 6 bases and J by 0 bases, leaving 15 bases between them. The CDR3 loop is CASSSPRGFSYEQYF. The CDR3 DNA sequence: TGTGCCAGCAGCTCACCTCGGGGGTTCTCCTACGAGCAGTACTTC.

This clonotype was counted at least ten times. This rearrangement joins TRBV4-1 to TRBJ1-4, with no clear D. CDR1 is MGHRA and CDR2 is YSYEKL in the germline V gene. Deletions cut 4 bases from V and 6 bases from J, with 9 bases between. The CDR3 totals 13 residues. For the CDR3, the DNA is TGCGCCAGCAGCCTCGCAAGGGATGAAAAACTGTTTTTT. Its protein product is CASSLARDEKLFF.

This clonotype was found many times. Sequence at one end of the junction differs from germline and may be a read error. V and J are TRBV20-1 and TRBJ2-7; either TRBD1 or TRBD2 may supply D (5 bases each). Germline CDR1 is DFQATT and CDR2 is SNEGSKA (reference sequence). This CDR3 spans 14 amino acids. CDR3 sequence: CGASPTTGTYEQYF. The CDR3 bases are TGCGGTGCTAGCCCGACGACTGGGACGTACGAGCAGTACTTC.

This clonotype was seen ten or more times. The chain combines TRBV4-1 with TRBJ2-1; 11 bases are shared with TRBD2. J was trimmed by 9 bases and V by 4 bases; bases with no gene match: 11. The CDR3 covers 16 residues. Looked up from germline, CDR1 is MGHRA and CDR2 is YSYEKL. The CDR3, as DNA: TGCGCCAGCAGCCGATTAGCGGGGGGGCCGATATTTGAGCAGTTCTTC. Its protein product is CASSRLAGGPIFEQFF.

V gene TRBV2 combines with J gene TRBJ2-6, with D possibly being TRBD2 (6 bases). The CDR3 consists of 15 residues. V was shortened by 4 bases and J by 4 bases, with 11 bases between the two germline ends. Germline V CDR1 and CDR2: SNHLY, FYNNEI. CDR3 nucleotide sequence: TGTGCCAGCAGTGGGGGTCTAGCGGGGGCCAACGTCCTGACTTTC. Translated, it gives CASSGGLAGANVLTF.

As concerns this clonotype: One end of the junction fails to match germline, which may point to a read error. The CDR3 coding sequence is TGCGCCAGTAGCCAAGATTCGACAGGGGCATCCCGGCCCCAGCATTTT. Its protein is CASSQDSTGASRPQHF. The chain joins TRBV4-1 to TRBJ1-5; 8 nucleotides match TRBD1. The CDR3 spans 16 residues. Germline CDR1 reads MGHRA; CDR2 reads YSYEKL.

CDR3 protein: CSAYRDGGKETQYF. CDR3 in DNA: TGCAGTGCCTATAGGGACGGGGGGAAAGAGACCCAGTACTTC. V gene TRBV20-1 combines with J gene TRBJ2-5; 7 bases map to TRBD2. The CDR3 runs to 14 residues. CDR1 DFQATT and CDR2 SNEGSKA come from the germline V gene (reference sequence). V gave up 6 bases and J gave up 3 bases; unmatched junction bases: 10.